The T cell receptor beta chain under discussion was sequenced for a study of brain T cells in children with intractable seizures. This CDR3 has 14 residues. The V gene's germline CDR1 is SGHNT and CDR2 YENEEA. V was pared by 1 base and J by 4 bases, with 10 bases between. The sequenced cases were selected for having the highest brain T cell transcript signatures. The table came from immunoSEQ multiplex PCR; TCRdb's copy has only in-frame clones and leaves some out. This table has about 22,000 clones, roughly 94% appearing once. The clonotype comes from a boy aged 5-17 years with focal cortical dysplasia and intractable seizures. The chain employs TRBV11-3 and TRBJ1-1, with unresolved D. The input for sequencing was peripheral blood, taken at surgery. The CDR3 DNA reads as TGTGCCAGCAGCTTAGGTGGGGAGGGCACTGAAGCTTTCTTT. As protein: CASSLGGEGTEAFF.